The present T cell receptor (beta chain) was sequenced within a study of T cell responses to AZD1222 COVID-19 vaccine. Study results and limitations: Baseline serology detected seropositivity in only a handful of AZD1222 recipients. Increased Spike-specific TCR breadth and depth were observed after two AZD1222 doses.

This clone came up a few times. Its specificity is unknown. The protocol was immunoSEQ multiplex PCR, while the TCRdb copy is restricted to in-frame clones and leaves out a portion. The sample shows about 120,000 clones, more than 80% of them seen only once. CDR1 is SQVTM, CDR2 ANQGSEA, per germline. The CDR3 is 15 residues long. V gave up 2 bases and J gave up 2 bases; unmatched junction bases: 8. The sequenced sample was peripheral blood, obtained on day 0 of AZD1222 vaccination. This TCR was sampled from an adult in good health. This chain uses TRBV29-1 with TRBJ2-7, with 8 bases matching TRBD1. CDR3 sequence: CSVESGTGRTYEQYF. In DNA form, the CDR3 reads TGCAGCGTTGAATCAGGGACAGGTAGGACCTACGAGCAGTACTTC.